This T cell receptor beta chain was observed in a study of blood T cell repertoires in COVID-19. Overall study: Acute-phase and convalescent COVID-19 samples originated in the United States, Italy and Spain.

Seattle researchers signed up patients amid active infection and tracked them longitudinally. In germline, CDR1 is MNHEY, CDR2 SMNVEV (reference sequence). Trimming took 5 bases from V and 5 from J; bases not matched to a gene: 10. The CDR3 is made up of 15 amino acids. Original handling: By means of reference gene primer amplification, nucleated cell counts were estimated. Measured with immunoSEQ multiplex PCR; TCRdb has only the in-frame clones, and not every one. The V and J calls and the clone size are those of that table, but D and trimming were determined from the DNA. The profile shows 250,000 or so clones, about 87% of them singletons.

This chain uses TRBV27 with TRBJ1-1, with TRBD1 matching 8 bases. Sequenced input: peripheral blood. This receptor was identified in a woman in her twenties or thirties with COVID-19, enrolled during active disease. This CDR3 is CASSVSGRGLTEAFF. The CDR3 nucleotides are TGTGCCAGCAGTGTGTCGGGCAGGGGGCTTACTGAAGCTTTCTTT.